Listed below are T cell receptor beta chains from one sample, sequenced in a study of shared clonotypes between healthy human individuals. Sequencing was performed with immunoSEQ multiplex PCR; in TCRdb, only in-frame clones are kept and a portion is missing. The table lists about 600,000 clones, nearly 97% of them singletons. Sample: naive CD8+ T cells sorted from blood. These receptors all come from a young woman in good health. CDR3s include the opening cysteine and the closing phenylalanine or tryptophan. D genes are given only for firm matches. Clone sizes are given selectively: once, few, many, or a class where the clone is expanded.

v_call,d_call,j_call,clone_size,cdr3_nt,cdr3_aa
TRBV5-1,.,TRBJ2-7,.,TGCGCCAGCAGCTTGGCGGACACGGATTACCACGAGCAGTACTTC,CASSLADTDYHEQYF
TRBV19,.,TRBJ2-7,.,TGTGCCAGTAGTATCTTTGGGGGGCTAAACTACGAGCAGTACTTC,CASSIFGGLNYEQYF
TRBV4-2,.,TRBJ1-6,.,TGTGCCAGCAGCCCTACGGGAGGGCGGGGGTCACCCCTCCACTTT,CASSPTGGRGSPLHF
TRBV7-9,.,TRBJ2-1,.,TGTGCCTCCGACAATGAGCAGTTCTTC,CASDNEQFF
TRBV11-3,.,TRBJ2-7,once,TGTGCCAGCAGCTTAGATGGGCACGAGCAGTACTTC,CASSLDGHEQYF
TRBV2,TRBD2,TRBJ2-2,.,TGTGCCAGCAGGAAACTAGCGGGAGGGCCTTTAACCGGGGAGCTGTTTTTT,CASRKLAGGPLTGELFF
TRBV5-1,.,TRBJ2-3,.,TGCGCCAGCAGCCCGGAAACAGGGACTAGCACAGATACGCAGTATTTT,CASSPETGTSTDTQYF
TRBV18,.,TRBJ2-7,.,TGTGCCAGCTCACCGAGGGCAGGGCGCGACGAGCAGTACTTC,CASSPRAGRDEQYF
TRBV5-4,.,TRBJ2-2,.,TGTGCCAGCAGCCCAGGGGCCGGGGAGCTGTTTTTT,CASSPGAGELFF
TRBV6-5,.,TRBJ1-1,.,TGTGCCAGCAGTCCAGGGACCGTAGCGTGGGCTGAAGCTTTCTTT,CASSPGTVAWAEAFF
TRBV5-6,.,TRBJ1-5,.,TGTGCCAGCAGCCGGGGCCAGGTTTTGGGTCAGCCCCAGCATTTT,CASSRGQVLGQPQHF
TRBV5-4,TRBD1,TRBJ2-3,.,TGTGCCAGCAGCTTATACATTGGGACAGGGAGAACAGATACGCAGTATTTT,CASSLYIGTGRTDTQYF
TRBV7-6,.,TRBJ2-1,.,TGTGCCAGCAGCTTAGACCAAGGGTGGGAGCAGTTCTTC,CASSLDQGWEQFF
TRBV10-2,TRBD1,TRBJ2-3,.,TGCGCCAGCAGTGAGTCGGGGACAGGAGGAGAGGCAGATACGCAGTATTTT,CASSESGTGGEADTQYF
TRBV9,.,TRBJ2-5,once,TGTGCCAGCAGCGTTGCAGCCAACCTACAAGAGACCCAGTACTTC,CASSVAANLQETQYF
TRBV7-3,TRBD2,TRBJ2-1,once,TGTGCCAGCAGCCCGGGACTAGCGGGATTGGAGCAGTTCTTC,CASSPGLAGLEQFF
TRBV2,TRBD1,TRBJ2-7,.,TGTGCCAGCCTTGGACAGGGAATACCGGAGCAGTACTTC,CASLGQGIPEQYF
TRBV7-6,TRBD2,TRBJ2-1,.,TGTGCCAGCAGCTTAGTACTAGCGGGAGGTACCTACAATGAGCAGTTCTTC,CASSLVLAGGTYNEQFF
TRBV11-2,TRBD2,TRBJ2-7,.,TGTGCCAGCAGCCCGATAGCGGGAGTGTCCTACGAGCAGTACTTC,CASSPIAGVSYEQYF
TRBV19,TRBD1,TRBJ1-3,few,TGTGCCAGTAGTATCATGACAGGGGGACTGAAGAACACCATATATTTT,CASSIMTGGLKNTIYF
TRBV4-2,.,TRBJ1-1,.,TGTGCCAGCAGCCAAGATCGGCGGGAGGCAGGTGAAGCTTTCTTT,CASSQDRREAGEAFF
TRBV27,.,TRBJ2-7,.,TGTGCCAGCACCGAACGTTGGGCGGCCGGCGAGCAGTACTTC,CASTERWAAGEQYF
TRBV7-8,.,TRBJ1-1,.,TGTGCCAGCAGCTCCCCGGACAGTTTGAACACTGAAGCTTTCTTT,CASSSPDSLNTEAFF
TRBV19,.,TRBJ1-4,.,TGTGCCAGTAGTATCGAGGGAAAACTGTTTTTT,CASSIEGKLFF
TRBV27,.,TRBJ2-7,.,TGTGCCAGCAGTTTATTGGCGGGTTCCTACGAGCAGTACTTC,CASSLLAGSYEQYF
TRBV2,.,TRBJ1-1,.,TGTGCCAGCAGTGAGGGTGAAGCTTTCTTT,CASSEGEAFF
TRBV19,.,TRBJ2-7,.,TGTGCCAGTAGTATTCCCGAGCAGTACTTC,CASSIPEQYF
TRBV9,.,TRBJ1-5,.,TGTGCCAGCAGCCAGGGCGGAGGGGCGCTCAATCAGCCCCAGCATTTT,CASSQGGGALNQPQHF
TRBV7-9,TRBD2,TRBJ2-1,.,TGTGCCAGCAGCTCGGAGCGGGATTCCTACAATGAGCAGTTCTTC,CASSSERDSYNEQFF
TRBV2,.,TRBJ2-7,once,TGTGCCAGCAGTACCCCCCCCGGGGGACCCTACGAGCAGTACTTC,CASSTPPGGPYEQYF
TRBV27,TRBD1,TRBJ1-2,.,TGTGCCAGCACCGGGAGCGGACAGGGACCGGCTGGCTACACCTTC,CASTGSGQGPAGYTF
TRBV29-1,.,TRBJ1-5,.,TGCAGCGTTGAAGAAATGGGAGAGCCCCAGCATTTT,CSVEEMGEPQHF
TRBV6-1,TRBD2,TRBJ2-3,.,TGTGCCAGCAGTGAAATGGTAGGACTAGCTATCACAGATACGCAGTATTTT,CASSEMVGLAITDTQYF
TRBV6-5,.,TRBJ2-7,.,TGTGCCAGCAGTTACTCGAGGGTAGACTACGAGCAGTACTTC,CASSYSRVDYEQYF
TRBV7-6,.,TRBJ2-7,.,TGTGCCAGCAGCTTGGGTGGGGGAGGAGAGCAGTACTTC,CASSLGGGGEQYF
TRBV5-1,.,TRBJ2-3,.,TGCGCCAGCAGCTTGGCTCTTACGGACACAGATACGCAGTATTTT,CASSLALTDTDTQYF
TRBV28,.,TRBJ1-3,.,TGTGCCAGTTTAGCAGGTTCTGGAAACACCATATATTTT,CASLAGSGNTIYF
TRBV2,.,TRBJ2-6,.,TGTGCCAGCGACTCTGGGGCCAACGTCCTGACTTTC,CASDSGANVLTF
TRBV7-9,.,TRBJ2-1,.,TGTGCCAGCAGCTTCAGGGACAATGAGCAGTTCTTC,CASSFRDNEQFF
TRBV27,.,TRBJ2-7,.,TGTGCCAGCAGTTTATCGGTGAAGCTCGACGAGCAGTACTTC,CASSLSVKLDEQYF
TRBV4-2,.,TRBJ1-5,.,TGTGCCAGCAGCCAAGAATCCGGTCAGCCCCAGCATTTT,CASSQESGQPQHF
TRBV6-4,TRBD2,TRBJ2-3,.,TGTGCCAGTTCAGCGGGAGACTACACAGATACGCAGTATTTT,CASSAGDYTDTQYF
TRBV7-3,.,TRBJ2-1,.,TGTGCCAGCAGCATACGCATACTAGTCCATGAGCAGTTCTTC,CASSIRILVHEQFF
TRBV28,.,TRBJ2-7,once,TGTGCCAGCAGTTTCTCGTCAGGGGTGGGGGAGCAGTACTTC,CASSFSSGVGEQYF